This T cell receptor beta chain was sequenced for a study of T-cell reconstitution after alpha-beta-depleted transplantation in children. General study points: Day-60 TCRbeta diversity that was high in some patients was derived from surviving recipient T cells and thymic progenitors. Diversity and T-cell counts at one year after transplant derived mostly from new T cells. In patients about two months after transplant, alpha-beta T cells reportedly arose from several hundred expanded graft clones.

The authors prepared the TCRbeta library with unique molecular identifiers. TCRdb reprocessed the PCR reads via MiXCR and lists one record per CDR3 protein. This table has about 1,000,000 distinct CDR3 sequences, about 30% appearing once. Points on this clonotype: The antigen remains undetermined.

Trimming pared 5 bases from V and 2 bases from J, leaving 11 bases between. CDR1 is MNHNS, CDR2 SASEGT, per germline. This CDR3 has 14 amino acids. The rearrangement uses TRBV6-1 and TRBJ2-3; D may correspond to TRBD1 or TRBD2 (5 bases each). The material sequenced was PBMCs, mostly from graft donor cells, taken 360 days after TCRalphabeta/CD19-depleted stem cell transplant. The clonotype originates from a boy under two years old who had a stem cell transplant for SCID, so the T cells may come from the graft donor. This CDR3 reads CASSRQTNTDTQYF. CDR3 sequence (DNA): TGTGCCAGCAGTCGACAGACTAACACAGATACGCAGTATTTT.